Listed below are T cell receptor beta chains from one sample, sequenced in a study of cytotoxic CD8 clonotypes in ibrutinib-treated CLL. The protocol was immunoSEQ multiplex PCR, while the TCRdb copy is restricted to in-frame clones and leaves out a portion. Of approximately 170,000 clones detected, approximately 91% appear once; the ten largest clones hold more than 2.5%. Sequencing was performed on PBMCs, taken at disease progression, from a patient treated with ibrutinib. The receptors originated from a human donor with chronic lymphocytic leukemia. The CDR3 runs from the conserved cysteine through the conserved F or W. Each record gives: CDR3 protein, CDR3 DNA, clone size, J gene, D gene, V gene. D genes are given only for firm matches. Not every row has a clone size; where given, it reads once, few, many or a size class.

CDR3: CASRPRLGAYNEQFF
DNA: TGTGCCAGCAGACCTCGACTAGGAGCCTACAATGAGCAGTTCTTC
size: NA
J: TRBJ2-1
D: NA
V: TRBV5-4

CDR3: CASSLGSGTLVVETQYF
DNA: TGTGCCAGCAGCTTGGGAAGCGGGACTTTGGTCGTGGAGACCCAGTACTTC
size: once
J: TRBJ2-5
D: TRBD2
V: TRBV7-2

CDR3: CASSLGLPSDTQYF
DNA: TGTGCCAGCAGCTTAGGTCTTCCCTCGGATACGCAGTATTTT
size: NA
J: TRBJ2-3
D: NA
V: TRBV7-3

CDR3: CASSQSGRGYEQYF
DNA: TGTGCCAGCAGCCAAAGCGGGAGGGGGTACGAGCAGTACTTC
size: NA
J: TRBJ2-7
D: TRBD2
V: TRBV6-6

CDR3: CASSFGGTGGVRLFF
DNA: TGTGCCAGCAGCTTTGGCGGGACAGGGGGCGTGAGACTGTTTTTT
size: NA
J: TRBJ1-4
D: TRBD1
V: TRBV7-2

CDR3: CASRKETGTYEQYF
DNA: TGTGCCAGCCGCAAAGAGACAGGGACCTACGAGCAGTACTTC
size: once
J: TRBJ2-7
D: TRBD1
V: TRBV2

CDR3: CAWSPGYEQYF
DNA: TGTGCCTGGAGTCCGGGGTACGAGCAGTACTTC
size: few
J: TRBJ2-7
D: NA
V: TRBV30

CDR3: CASSYPKGQHTDTQYF
DNA: TGTGCCAGCAGTTACCCGAAGGGACAGCACACAGATACGCAGTATTTT
size: NA
J: TRBJ2-3
D: TRBD1
V: TRBV6-6

CDR3: CASSESISMGTDTQYF
DNA: TGCGCCAGCAGTGAGTCGATTAGTATGGGCACAGATACGCAGTATTTT
size: NA
J: TRBJ2-3
D: NA
V: TRBV10-1

CDR3: CASSIDIWTLNYGYTF
DNA: TGTGCCAGTAGTATAGATATTTGGACTTTAAACTATGGCTACACCTTC
size: NA
J: TRBJ1-2
D: NA
V: TRBV19

CDR3: CASSYSNPAGQPQHF
DNA: TGTGCCAGCAGTTACTCGAACCCGGCGGGACAGCCCCAGCATTTT
size: once
J: TRBJ1-5
D: NA
V: TRBV6-5

CDR3: CASNLGGSSAFF
DNA: TGTGCCAGCAATTTGGGGGGTAGTTCAGCTTTCTTT
size: NA
J: TRBJ1-1
D: NA
V: TRBV7-9

CDR3: CASSQPGLSKETQYF
DNA: TGCGCCAGCAGCCAACCGGGACTATCAAAAGAGACCCAGTACTTC
size: NA
J: TRBJ2-5
D: TRBD2
V: TRBV4-1

CDR3: CASSYSRGEQYF
DNA: TGTGCCAGCAGTTACTCCCGTGGCGAGCAGTACTTC
size: NA
J: TRBJ2-7
D: NA
V: TRBV6-5

CDR3: CASRTTSGRATDTQYF
DNA: TGTGCCAGTAGGACGACTAGCGGGAGGGCCACAGATACGCAGTATTTT
size: NA
J: TRBJ2-3
D: TRBD2
V: TRBV19

CDR3: CASSYGSGGYTF
DNA: TGTGCCAGCAGTTACGGGTCCGGTGGCTACACCTTC
size: NA
J: TRBJ1-2
D: NA
V: TRBV6-5

CDR3: CASSALAGGYNEQFF
DNA: TGTGCCAGCAGTGCATTAGCGGGAGGGTACAATGAGCAGTTCTTC
size: NA
J: TRBJ2-1
D: TRBD2
V: TRBV6-1

CDR3: CSAVTLNTEAFF
DNA: TGCAGCGCCGTAACATTGAACACTGAAGCTTTCTTT
size: NA
J: TRBJ1-1
D: NA
V: TRBV29-1

CDR3: CASSYAARGEQYF
DNA: TGTGCCAGCAGTTACGCCGCGCGGGGCGAGCAGTACTTC
size: NA
J: TRBJ2-7
D: NA
V: TRBV6-6

CDR3: CASSGSHISSGNTIYF
DNA: TGTGCCAGCTCAGGAAGTCATATCAGCTCTGGAAACACCATATATTTT
size: few
J: TRBJ1-3
D: NA
V: TRBV18

CDR3: CAWGWALAGAYNEQFF
DNA: TGTGCCTGGGGTTGGGCCCTAGCGGGAGCATACAATGAGCAGTTCTTC
size: NA
J: TRBJ2-1
D: TRBD2
V: TRBV30

CDR3: CASSLNSGSRETQYF
DNA: TGTGCCAGCAGCTTAAATAGCGGGAGTAGGGAGACCCAGTACTTC
size: NA
J: TRBJ2-5
D: TRBD2
V: TRBV11-2

CDR3: CASRDTRHGEQYF
DNA: TGTGCCAGTAGGGACACCCGACACGGGGAGCAGTACTTC
size: NA
J: TRBJ2-7
D: NA
V: TRBV19

CDR3: CASSFAPGLANTGELFF
DNA: TGTGCCAGCAGCTTTGCTCCGGGACTAGCGAACACCGGGGAGCTGTTTTTT
size: NA
J: TRBJ2-2
D: TRBD2
V: TRBV7-3

CDR3: CASSPGGQGRTEAFF
DNA: TGTGCCAGCTCACCTGGGGGACAGGGGCGCACTGAAGCTTTCTTT
size: few
J: TRBJ1-1
D: TRBD1
V: TRBV18

CDR3: CASSPPLVEVAFF
DNA: TGTGCCAGCAGCCCCCCCCTCGTGGAGGTAGCTTTCTTT
size: NA
J: TRBJ1-1
D: NA
V: TRBV11-2

CDR3: CASSPTQGGQPQHF
DNA: TGTGCCAGCAGTCCCACACAGGGGGGTCAGCCCCAGCATTTT
size: few
J: TRBJ1-5
D: TRBD1
V: TRBV27

CDR3: CASSSRTGTDYQETQYF
DNA: TGTGCCAGCAGTTCCCGAACTGGGACAGATTACCAAGAGACCCAGTACTTC
size: NA
J: TRBJ2-5
D: TRBD1
V: TRBV5-6

CDR3: CASSEGQGGREQYF
DNA: TGTGCCAGCAGTGAAGGACAGGGAGGGCGCGAGCAGTACTTC
size: once
J: TRBJ2-7
D: NA
V: TRBV2

CDR3: CASGLFREANYGYTF
DNA: TGTGCTAGTGGTTTGTTCAGGGAAGCTAACTATGGCTACACCTTC
size: once
J: TRBJ1-2
D: NA
V: TRBV12-5

CDR3: CASSPQGAVTNEKLFF
DNA: TGTGCCAGCAGCCCACAGGGGGCGGTAACTAATGAAAAACTGTTTTTT
size: NA
J: TRBJ1-4
D: TRBD1
V: TRBV5-4

CDR3: CASSSPVDATSTYEQYF
DNA: TGTGCCAGCAGCTCCCCGGTGGACGCTACATCAACCTACGAGCAGTACTTC
size: NA
J: TRBJ2-7
D: NA
V: TRBV7-9

CDR3: CASSTPGGARQAFF
DNA: TGTGCCAGCAGTACCCCTGGGGGTGCCCGACAAGCTTTCTTT
size: NA
J: TRBJ1-1
D: NA
V: TRBV6-5

CDR3: CASSLAPNEQFF
DNA: TGTGCCAGCAGCTTAGCGCCAAATGAGCAGTTCTTC
size: NA
J: TRBJ2-1
D: NA
V: TRBV7-8

CDR3: CASSRDRGVNQPQHF
DNA: TGTGCCAGCAGTCGGGACAGGGGCGTGAATCAGCCCCAGCATTTT
size: once
J: TRBJ1-5
D: TRBD1
V: TRBV2

CDR3: CASSQRRTSGLIRSDTQYF
DNA: TGCGCCAGCAGCCAACGTAGGACTAGCGGGTTGATACGATCAGATACGCAGTATTTT
size: NA
J: TRBJ2-3
D: TRBD2
V: TRBV4-3

CDR3: CASRGLAGYNEQFF
DNA: TGTGCCAGCAGGGGACTAGCGGGGTACAATGAGCAGTTCTTC
size: NA
J: TRBJ2-1
D: TRBD2
V: TRBV27

CDR3: CASSLDGTSLTEQFF
DNA: TGTGCCAGCAGCTTAGACGGGACGAGCCTCACTGAGCAGTTCTTC
size: NA
J: TRBJ2-1
D: NA
V: TRBV11-2

CDR3: CASRLGTSGLGNEQFF
DNA: TGTGCCAGCAGACTAGGGACTAGCGGTCTAGGGAATGAGCAGTTCTTC
size: NA
J: TRBJ2-1
D: TRBD2
V: TRBV7-2

CDR3: CASSDEVAGVSPQYF
DNA: TGTGCCAGCAGTGACGAGGTAGCGGGAGTTTCACCGCAGTATTTT
size: NA
J: TRBJ2-3
D: TRBD2
V: TRBV6-4

CDR3: CASKGREARYNEQFF
DNA: TGTGCCAGCAAGGGAAGGGAGGCCAGGTATAATGAGCAGTTCTTC
size: NA
J: TRBJ2-1
D: NA
V: TRBV6-1

CDR3: CASSQVRQGFRGEAFF
DNA: TGCGCCAGCAGCCAAGTACGGCAGGGGTTTAGAGGTGAAGCTTTCTTT
size: once
J: TRBJ1-1
D: NA
V: TRBV4-1

CDR3: CASSARDINEKLFF
DNA: TGTGCCAGCAGTGCCCGGGACATAAATGAAAAACTGTTTTTT
size: NA
J: TRBJ1-4
D: NA
V: TRBV28

CDR3: CASSESRNRFNEQFF
DNA: TGCGCCAGCAGTGAGTCGAGAAACAGGTTCAATGAGCAGTTCTTC
size: NA
J: TRBJ2-1
D: NA
V: TRBV10-1

CDR3: CASSLQGQGAIDTEAFF
DNA: TGTGCCAGCAGCCTACAGGGACAGGGGGCGATTGACACTGAAGCTTTCTTT
size: NA
J: TRBJ1-1
D: TRBD1
V: TRBV7-3

CDR3: CASSLRPQYEQFF
DNA: TGTGCCAGCAGTTTAAGACCTCAATATGAGCAGTTCTTC
size: once
J: TRBJ2-1
D: NA
V: TRBV27

CDR3: CASSHGLAGSYNEQFF
DNA: TGTGCCAGCAGCCATGGGCTAGCGGGATCCTACAATGAGCAGTTCTTC
size: NA
J: TRBJ2-1
D: TRBD2
V: TRBV14

CDR3: CAWSGPGLGAQHF
DNA: TGTGCCTGGAGTGGGCCGGGTTTAGGAGCCCAGCATTTT
size: NA
J: TRBJ1-5
D: NA
V: TRBV30

CDR3: CASSPGLATNEKLFF
DNA: TGTGCCAGCAGCCCCGGGCTTGCAACTAATGAAAAACTGTTTTTT
size: NA
J: TRBJ1-4
D: NA
V: TRBV7-9

CDR3: CASSARSFPYEQYF
DNA: TGCGCCAGCAGTGCCAGGAGTTTTCCCTACGAGCAGTACTTC
size: NA
J: TRBJ2-7
D: NA
V: TRBV10-1

CDR3: CASSQDTRAPSYNEQFF
DNA: TGCGCCAGCAGCCAGGATACCCGGGCCCCCTCCTACAATGAGCAGTTCTTC
size: NA
J: TRBJ2-1
D: NA
V: TRBV4-3

CDR3: CASILSGHNRHGYTF
DNA: TGTGCCAGCATTTTGTCCGGACACAACCGGCATGGCTACACCTTC
size: few
J: TRBJ1-2
D: NA
V: TRBV28

CDR3: CASSPAGTSRVYEQYF
DNA: TGTGCCAGCAGCCCGGCCGGGACTAGCCGAGTCTACGAGCAGTACTTC
size: NA
J: TRBJ2-7
D: TRBD2
V: TRBV7-6